This T cell receptor beta chain was identified in a study of T cells in Graves' hyperthyroidism and ophthalmopathy. The CDR3 regions of TCR beta were amplified from RNA transcripts. Carried out on the TCR CDR3, a first-round RT-PCR used the HTBI primer set. TCRdb re-called the multiplex PCR reads with MiXCR, one entry per CDR3 protein. The data show 490,000 or so distinct CDR3 sequences, about 20% seen once. This CDR3 has 14 amino acids. Germline-derived CDR1 and CDR2 are LNHDA and SQIVND (reference sequence). Trimming removed 9 bases at V and 4 bases at J, with 16 bases between. This chain connects TRBV19 to TRBJ2-1; no clear D gene. Sequencing was carried out using blood. This clonotype was sampled from a woman in her 70s with Graves' ophthalmopathy. The CDR3 DNA follows: TGTGCCAGCGCCCCTAGAGCAGTATACAATGAGCAGTTCTTC. It is translated as CASAPRAVYNEQFF.